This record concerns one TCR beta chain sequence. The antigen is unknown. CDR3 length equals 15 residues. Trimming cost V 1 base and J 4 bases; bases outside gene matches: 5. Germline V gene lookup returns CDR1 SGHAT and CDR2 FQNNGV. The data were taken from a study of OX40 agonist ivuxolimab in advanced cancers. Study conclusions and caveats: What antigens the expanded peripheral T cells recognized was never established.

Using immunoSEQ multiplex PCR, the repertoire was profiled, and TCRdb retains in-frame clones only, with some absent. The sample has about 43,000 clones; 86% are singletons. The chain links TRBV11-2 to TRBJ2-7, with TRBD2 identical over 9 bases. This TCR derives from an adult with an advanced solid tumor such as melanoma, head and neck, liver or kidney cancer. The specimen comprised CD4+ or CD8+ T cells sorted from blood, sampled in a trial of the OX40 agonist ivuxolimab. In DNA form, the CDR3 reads TGTGCCAGCAGCTTAGGGGCGGGAGGGGGTTACGAGCAGTACTTC. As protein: CASSLGAGGGYEQYF.